Below, 2 T cell receptor beta chains from the same sample are listed, as sequenced in a study of glioma-infiltrating T cells after dendritic cell vaccination. TCRdb keeps only in-frame clones here, not all; method: immunoSEQ multiplex PCR. The data show tens of thousands of clones, roughly 82% seen once. The sequences come from blood, collected before dendritic cell vaccination. These receptors were taken from a human donor with glioblastoma.

The chain joins TRBV5-5 to TRBJ1-6; no reliable D call. V gave up 0 bases and J gave up 5 bases, with 9 bases separating them. This CDR3 is 15 amino acids long. Germline CDR1 and CDR2: SGHKS and YYEKEE (reference sequence). The CDR3 here is CASSLAGVDNSPLHF. The CDR3 nucleotides are TGTGCCAGCAGCTTGGCCGGGGTGGATAATTCACCCCTCCACTTT.

Written as DNA, the CDR3 is TGTGCCAGCAGTTTATTACACCGGGACAGCCAAGAGACCCAGTACTTC. Translated: CASSLLHRDSQETQYF. The chain has TRBV28 and TRBJ2-5, with TRBD1 identical over 7 bases. CDR1 MDHEN and CDR2 SYDVKM come from the germline V gene. The CDR3 spans 16 residues. The junction had 6 bases not matched to a gene; V was cut back by 1 base and J by 1 base.